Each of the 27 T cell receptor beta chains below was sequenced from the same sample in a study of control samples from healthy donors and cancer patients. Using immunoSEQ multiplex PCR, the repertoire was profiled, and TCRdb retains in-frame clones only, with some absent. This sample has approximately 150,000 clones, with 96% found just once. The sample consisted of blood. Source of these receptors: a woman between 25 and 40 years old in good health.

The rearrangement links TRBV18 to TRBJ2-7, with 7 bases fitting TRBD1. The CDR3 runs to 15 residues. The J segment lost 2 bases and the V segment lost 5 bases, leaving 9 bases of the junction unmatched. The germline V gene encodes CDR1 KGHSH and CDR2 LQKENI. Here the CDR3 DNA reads TGTGCCAGCTCAACCCAACGACAGGGACCCTACGAGCAGTACTTC. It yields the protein CASSTQRQGPYEQYF.

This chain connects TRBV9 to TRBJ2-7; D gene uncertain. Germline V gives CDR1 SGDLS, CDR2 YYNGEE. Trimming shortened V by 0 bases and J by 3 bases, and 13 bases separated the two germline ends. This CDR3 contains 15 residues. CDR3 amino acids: CASSVGAGIFYEQYF. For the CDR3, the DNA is TGTGCCAGCAGCGTAGGGGCAGGTATTTTCTACGAGCAGTACTTC.

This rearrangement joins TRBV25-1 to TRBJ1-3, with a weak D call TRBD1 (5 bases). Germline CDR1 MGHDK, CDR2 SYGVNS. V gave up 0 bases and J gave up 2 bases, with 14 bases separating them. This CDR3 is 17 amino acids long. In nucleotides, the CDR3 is TGTGCCAGCAGTGAATATATCGACTGGGACCCTGGAAACACCATATATTTT. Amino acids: CASSEYIDWDPGNTIYF. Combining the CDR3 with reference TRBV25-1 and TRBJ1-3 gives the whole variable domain EADIYQTPRYLVIGTGKKITLECSQTMGHDKMYWYQQDPGMELHLIHYSYGVNSTEKGDLSSESTVSRIRTEHFPLTLESARPSHTSQYLCASSEYIDWDPGNTIYFGEGSWLTVV.

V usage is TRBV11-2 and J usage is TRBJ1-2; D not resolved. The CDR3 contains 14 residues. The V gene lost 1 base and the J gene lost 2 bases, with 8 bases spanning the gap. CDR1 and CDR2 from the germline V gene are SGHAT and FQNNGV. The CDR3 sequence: CASSLGHQNYGYTF. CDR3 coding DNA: TGTGCCAGCAGCTTAGGGCACCAGAACTATGGCTACACCTTC.

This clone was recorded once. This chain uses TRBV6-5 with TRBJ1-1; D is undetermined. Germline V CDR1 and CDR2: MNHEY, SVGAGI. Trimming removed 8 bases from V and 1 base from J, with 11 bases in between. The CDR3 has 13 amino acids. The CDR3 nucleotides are TGTGCCAGCTCCCACGACGGGAACACTGAAGCTTTCTTT. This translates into CASSHDGNTEAFF.

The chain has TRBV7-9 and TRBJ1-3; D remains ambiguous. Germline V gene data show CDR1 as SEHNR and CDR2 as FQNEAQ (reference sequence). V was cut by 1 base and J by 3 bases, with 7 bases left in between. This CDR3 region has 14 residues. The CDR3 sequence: CASSLESIGNTIYF. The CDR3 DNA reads TGTGCCAGCAGCTTAGAATCCATTGGAAACACCATATATTTT.

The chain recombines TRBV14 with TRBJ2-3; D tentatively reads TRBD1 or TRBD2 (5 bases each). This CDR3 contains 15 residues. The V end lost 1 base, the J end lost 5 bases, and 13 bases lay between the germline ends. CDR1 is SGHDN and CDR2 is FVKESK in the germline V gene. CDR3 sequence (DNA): TGTGCCAGCAGCCAAGTCCCGGGACGGGGAGATACGCAGTATTTT. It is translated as CASSQVPGRGDTQYF.

As DNA, the CDR3 is TGTGCCAGCAGCTTGGGGACTAGCGGGGGCAGGGGGCAGTTCTTC. It translates to CASSLGTSGGRGQFF. The chain is built from TRBV7-3 and TRBJ2-1; 14 bases fit TRBD2. The germline CDR1 and CDR2 sequences are SGHTA and FQGTGA. There are 15 residues in the CDR3. J was trimmed by 12 bases and V by 3 bases; bases with no gene match: 7.

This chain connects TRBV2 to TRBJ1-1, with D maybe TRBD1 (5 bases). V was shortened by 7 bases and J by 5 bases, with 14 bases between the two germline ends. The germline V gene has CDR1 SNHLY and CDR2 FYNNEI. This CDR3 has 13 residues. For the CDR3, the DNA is TGTGCCAGCACCAAGGAAGGGGCTACTGAAGCTTTCTTT. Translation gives CASTKEGATEAFF.

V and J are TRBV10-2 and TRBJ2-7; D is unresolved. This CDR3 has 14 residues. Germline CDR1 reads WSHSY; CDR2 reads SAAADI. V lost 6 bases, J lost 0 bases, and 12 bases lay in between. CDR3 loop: CASREHYDSYEQYF. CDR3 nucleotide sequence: TGCGCCAGCAGGGAACATTACGACTCCTACGAGCAGTACTTC.

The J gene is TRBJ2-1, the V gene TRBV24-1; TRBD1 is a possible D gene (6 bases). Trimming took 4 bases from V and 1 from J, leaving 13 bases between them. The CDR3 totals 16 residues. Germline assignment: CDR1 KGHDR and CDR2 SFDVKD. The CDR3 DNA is TGTGCCACCAGTGACGGGGACACATCTTCCTACAATGAGCAGTTCTTC. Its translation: CATSDGDTSSYNEQFF.

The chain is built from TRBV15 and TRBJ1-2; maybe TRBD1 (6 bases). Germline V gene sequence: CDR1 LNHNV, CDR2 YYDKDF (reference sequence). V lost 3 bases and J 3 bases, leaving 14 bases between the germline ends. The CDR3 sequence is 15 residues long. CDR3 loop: CATSSGTGADYGYTF. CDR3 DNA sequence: TGTGCCACCAGCAGCGGAACGGGGGCTGACTATGGCTACACCTTC. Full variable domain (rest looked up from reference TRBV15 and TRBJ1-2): DAMVIQNPRYQVTQFGKPVTLSCSQTLNHNVMYWYQQKSSQAPKLLFHYYDKDFNNEADTPDNFQSRRPNTSFCFLDIRSPGLGDTAMYLCATSSGTGADYGYTFGSGTRLTVV.

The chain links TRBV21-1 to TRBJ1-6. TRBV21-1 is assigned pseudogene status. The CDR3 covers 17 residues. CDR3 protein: CASSKSRGQGRNSPLHF. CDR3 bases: TGTGCCAGCAGCAAGTCCCGGGGCCAGGGGAGGAATTCACCCCTCCACTTT.

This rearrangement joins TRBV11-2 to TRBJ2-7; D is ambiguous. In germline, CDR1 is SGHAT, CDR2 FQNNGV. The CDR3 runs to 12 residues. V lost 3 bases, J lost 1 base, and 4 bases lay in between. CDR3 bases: TGTGCCAGCAGCTTTTGGTCCTACGAGCAGTACTTC. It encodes CASSFWSYEQYF.

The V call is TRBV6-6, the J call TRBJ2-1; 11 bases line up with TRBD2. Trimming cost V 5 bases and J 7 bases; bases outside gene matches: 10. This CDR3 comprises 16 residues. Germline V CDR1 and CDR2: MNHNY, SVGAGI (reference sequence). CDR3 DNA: TGTGCCAGCAGTAGACTAGCGGGGAGCCGGGGGAATGAGCAGTTCTTC. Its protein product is CASSRLAGSRGNEQFF.

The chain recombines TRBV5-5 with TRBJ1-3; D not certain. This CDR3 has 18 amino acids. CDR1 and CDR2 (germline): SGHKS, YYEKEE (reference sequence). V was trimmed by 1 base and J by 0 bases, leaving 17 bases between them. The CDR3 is CASSLRWQLSSSGNTIYF. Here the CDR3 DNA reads TGTGCCAGCAGCTTGAGGTGGCAGCTTTCGAGCTCTGGAAACACCATATATTTT.

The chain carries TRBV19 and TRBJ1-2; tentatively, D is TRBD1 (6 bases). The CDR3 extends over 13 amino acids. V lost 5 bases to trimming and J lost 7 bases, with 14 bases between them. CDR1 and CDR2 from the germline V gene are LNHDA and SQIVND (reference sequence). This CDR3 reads CASSLQGGGGYTF. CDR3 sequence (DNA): TGTGCCAGTAGTTTACAGGGAGGAGGTGGCTACACCTTC.

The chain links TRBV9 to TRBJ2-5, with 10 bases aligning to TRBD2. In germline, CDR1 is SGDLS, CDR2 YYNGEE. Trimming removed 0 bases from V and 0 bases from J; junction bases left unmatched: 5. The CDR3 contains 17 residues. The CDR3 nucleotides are TGTGCCAGCAGCGTAGCTGCTAGCGGGGGAAACCAAGAGACCCAGTACTTC. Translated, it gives CASSVAASGGNQETQYF.

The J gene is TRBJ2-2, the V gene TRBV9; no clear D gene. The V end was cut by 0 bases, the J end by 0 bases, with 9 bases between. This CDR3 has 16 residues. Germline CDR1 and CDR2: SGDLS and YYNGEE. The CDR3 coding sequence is TGTGCCAGCAGCGTAGGCATACAGCCGAACACCGGGGAGCTGTTTTTT. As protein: CASSVGIQPNTGELFF.

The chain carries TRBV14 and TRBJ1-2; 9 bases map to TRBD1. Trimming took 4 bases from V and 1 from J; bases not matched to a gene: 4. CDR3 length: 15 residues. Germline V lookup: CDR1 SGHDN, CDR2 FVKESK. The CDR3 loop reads CASSPGQGLNYGYTF. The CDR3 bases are TGTGCCAGCAGCCCGGGACAGGGCCTTAACTATGGCTACACCTTC.

The CDR3 nucleotides are TGTGCCGGACCACTGGACTTCCCAAGGGGTATACCCGAGCAGTACTTC. Its translation: CAGPLDFPRGIPEQYF. The chain joins TRBV5-3 to TRBJ2-7, with D possibly called TRBD1 or TRBD2 (5 bases each). TRBV5-3 is an ORF, with its function uncertain. The CDR3 sequence is 16 residues long. Trimming took 10 bases from V and 6 from J, leaving 29 bases between them.

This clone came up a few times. The CDR3 region has the DNA TGTGCCAGCTCACCGGACGGGACAGGGGGCGAAAAACTGTTTTTT. Residues: CASSPDGTGGEKLFF. The rearrangement uses TRBV18 and TRBJ1-4; 12 bases align to TRBD1. This CDR3 contains 15 residues. Germline V gene data show CDR1 as KGHSH and CDR2 as LQKENI. J was trimmed by 8 bases and V by 3 bases; bases with no gene match: 4.

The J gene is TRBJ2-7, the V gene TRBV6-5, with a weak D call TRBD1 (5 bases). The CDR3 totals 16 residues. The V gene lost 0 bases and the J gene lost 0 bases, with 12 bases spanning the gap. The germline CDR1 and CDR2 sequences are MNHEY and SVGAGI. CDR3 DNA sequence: TGTGCCAGCAGTTACTCGAGCCAGGGAAGCTCCTACGAGCAGTACTTC. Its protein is CASSYSSQGSSYEQYF.

The CDR3 region is CASSSVRGSDLYEQYF. The DNA for the CDR3 is TGTGCCAGCAGCTCGGTACGAGGGTCTGACTTGTACGAGCAGTACTTC. This rearrangement joins TRBV11-2 to TRBJ2-7; TRBD2 might be the D (5 bases). V was cut by 4 bases and J by 4 bases, with 20 bases left in between. Looked up from germline, CDR1 is SGHAT and CDR2 is FQNNGV. This CDR3 contains 16 residues.

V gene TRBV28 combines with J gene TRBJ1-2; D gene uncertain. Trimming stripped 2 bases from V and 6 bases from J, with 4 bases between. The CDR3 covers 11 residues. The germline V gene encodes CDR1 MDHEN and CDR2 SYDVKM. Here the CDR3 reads CASSLGHGYTF. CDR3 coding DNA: TGTGCCAGCAGTTTAGGGCATGGCTACACCTTC.

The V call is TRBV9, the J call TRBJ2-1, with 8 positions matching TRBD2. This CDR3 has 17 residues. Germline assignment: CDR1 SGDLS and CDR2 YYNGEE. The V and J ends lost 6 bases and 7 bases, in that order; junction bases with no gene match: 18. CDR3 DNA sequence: TGTGCCAGCAACCGAAGGAGCGGGAGCGCGACTTTGAATGAGCAGTTCTTC. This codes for CASNRRSGSATLNEQFF.

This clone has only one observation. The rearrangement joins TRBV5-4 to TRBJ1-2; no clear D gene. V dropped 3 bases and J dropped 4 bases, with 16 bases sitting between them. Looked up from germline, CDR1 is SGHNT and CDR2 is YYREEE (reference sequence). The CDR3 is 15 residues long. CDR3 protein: CASSSRAQTAYGYTF. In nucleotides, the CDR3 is TGTGCCAGCAGCTCCCGAGCCCAGACGGCCTATGGCTACACCTTC.